The clone carrying this T cell receptor (beta chain) was detected only a few times. The antigen is unknown. The record originates from a study of beta chain features in type 1 diabetes. General study results and limits: For Type 1 diabetes patients, all four CD4+ subsets carried TCRB CDR3s that were moderately but significantly shorter.

What was sequenced were expressed TCRB transcripts, since all of the isolated RNA had been reverse transcribed. Clones were read by immunoSEQ multiplex PCR, and TCRdb kept only the in-frame ones, dropping some. The sample has roughly 300,000 clones; around an eighth are singletons. The CDR3 length is 15 residues. Germline assignment: CDR1 SGHRS and CDR2 YFSETQ. V dropped 2 bases and J dropped 4; count of bases not matched to a gene: 5. The chain couples TRBV5-1 to TRBJ2-3; 9 bases fit TRBD1. This clonotype was sampled from a young man with type 1 diabetes. The material sequenced was naive CD4+ T cells from blood. CDR3 sequence (DNA): TGCGCCAGCAGCTTAACAGGGGGCCAGGCAGATACGCAGTATTTT. Its translation is CASSLTGGQADTQYF.